The 10 T cell receptor beta chains given below trace back to one sample, sequenced in a study of blood T cell repertoires in COVID-19. Data came from immunoSEQ multiplex PCR; TCRdb stores just in-frame clones and leaves some out. The data show approximately 98,000 clones, roughly 80% seen once. Sequenced material: peripheral blood. The receptors derive from a woman aged 80 or over with acute or convalescent COVID-19.

The V call is TRBV11-2, the J call TRBJ1-2; D is possibly TRBD1 (5 bases). Germline V gene sequence: CDR1 SGHAT, CDR2 FQNNGV. This CDR3 is 16 amino acids long. V lost 0 bases to trimming and J lost 4 bases, with 15 bases between them. The CDR3 spells CASSLERAGHSYGYTF. CDR3 coding DNA: TGTGCCAGCAGCTTAGAAAGGGCAGGGCACAGCTATGGCTACACCTTC. The full variable domain, in which reference TRBV11-2 and TRBJ1-2 provide the parts outside the CDR3, is EAGVAQSPRYKIIEKRQSVAFWCNPISGHATLYWYQQILGQGPKLLIQFQNNGVVDDSQLPKDRFSAERLKGVDSTLKIQPAKLEDSAVYLCASSLERAGHSYGYTFGSGTRLTVV.

This clone was counted a few times. The J gene is TRBJ1-5, the V gene TRBV19, with TRBD1 matching over 11 bases. The CDR3 sequence is 16 residues long. Germline CDR1 reads LNHDA; CDR2 reads SQIVND (reference sequence). V shed 2 bases, J shed 6 bases, and the junction held 6 bases outside the gene matches. The CDR3 protein is CASSITWGQGVQPQHF. The CDR3 DNA sequence: TGTGCCAGTAGTATAACGTGGGGACAGGGGGTTCAGCCCCAGCATTTT.

With regard to this clone: Other DNA sequences of this sample code for an identical CDR3. The V and J genes are TRBV5-6 and TRBJ2-2; the match to TRBD2 covers 7 bases. Germline V gives CDR1 SGHDT, CDR2 YYEEEE. This CDR3 spans 16 amino acids. J was trimmed by 2 bases and V by 2 bases; bases with no gene match: 6. CDR3 nucleotide sequence: TGTGCCAGCAGCTTAGGGCTAGCGGTAAACACCGGGGAGCTGTTTTTT. Its protein product is CASSLGLAVNTGELFF.

The chain has TRBV28 and TRBJ2-6, with TRBD2 as a possible D gene (5 bases). The CDR3 sequence is 16 residues long. The germline V and J ends were trimmed by 5 bases and 2 bases, with 13 bases remaining between them. CDR1 is MDHEN and CDR2 is SYDVKM in the germline V gene. CDR3 residues: CASSLEGSAGANVLTF. CDR3 bases: TGTGCCAGCAGTCTCGAGGGCAGTGCTGGGGCCAACGTCCTGACTTTC. Using reference TRBV28 and TRBJ2-6 for the parts outside the CDR3, the full variable domain is DVKVTQSSRYLVKRTGEKVFLECVQDMDHENMFWYRQDPGLGLRLIYFSYDVKMKEKGDIPEGYSVSREKKERFSLILESASTNQTSMYLCASSLEGSAGANVLTFGAGSRLTVL.

The V call is TRBV11-3, the J call TRBJ2-1, with D perhaps matching TRBD2 (6 bases). CDR3 length equals 14 residues. Trimming cost V 5 bases and J 3 bases, with 11 bases left between them. Germline lookup yields CDR1 SGHNT and CDR2 YENEEA. CDR3 protein: CASSPGGHYNEQFF. In DNA, the CDR3 is TGTGCCAGCAGCCCTGGAGGGCACTACAATGAGCAGTTCTTC. Filled out from reference TRBV11-3 and TRBJ2-1, the complete variable domain reads EAGVVQSPRYKIIEKKQPVAFWCNPISGHNTLYWYLQNLGQGPELLIRYENEEAVDDSQLPKDRFSAERLKGVDSTLKIQPAELGDSAVYLCASSPGGHYNEQFFGPGTRLTVL.

This clone was observed at least ten times. The chain is built from TRBV19 and TRBJ1-2; 9 positions agree with TRBD1. CDR1 is LNHDA, CDR2 SQIVND, per germline (reference sequence). The J segment lost 2 bases and the V segment lost 1 base, leaving 8 bases of the junction unmatched. This CDR3 has 17 residues. The CDR3 spells CASSIGGPQGANYGYTF. The DNA of the CDR3 is TGTGCCAGTAGTATAGGGGGGCCACAGGGGGCGAACTATGGCTACACCTTC.

The chain combines TRBV9 with TRBJ2-4; no reliable D call. CDR1 and CDR2 (germline): SGDLS, YYNGEE. The CDR3 has 12 amino acids. With 5 bases removed from V and 5 bases from J, the gap between germline ends came to 8 bases. CDR3 DNA sequence: TGTGCCAGCAGTCTTGAGCAAAACATTCAGTACTTC. It translates to CASSLEQNIQYF.

Notes on this clone: Other nucleotide sequences from this sample produce the same CDR3. J is TRBJ1-2 and V is TRBV6-5; 11 bases agree with TRBD1. This CDR3 region has 14 residues. Unmatched junction bases numbered 2, after V lost 0 bases and J lost 8 bases. The germline V gene has CDR1 MNHEY and CDR2 SVGAGI. The CDR3 loop is CASSYSGQGVGYTF. CDR3 nucleotides: TGTGCCAGCAGTTACTCGGGACAGGGGGTAGGCTACACCTTC.

V usage is TRBV6-5 and J usage is TRBJ2-7; 8 positions match TRBD1. The V segment lost 6 bases and the J segment 0 bases; nucleotides outside the gene matches: 7. This CDR3 spans 15 amino acids. CDR1 and CDR2 from the germline V gene are MNHEY and SVGAGI. The CDR3 coding sequence is TGTGCCAGCAGCCCAGGGGGCTACAGCTCCTACGAGCAGTACGTC. Translating it yields CASSPGGYSSYEQYV.

The rearrangement uses TRBV7-2 and TRBJ2-3, with D possibly matching TRBD2 (7 bases). This CDR3 comprises 14 residues. Trimming removed 1 base at V and 4 bases at J, with 9 bases between. The germline V gene encodes CDR1 SGHTA and CDR2 FQGNSA. Here the CDR3 DNA reads TGTGCCAGCAGCTTAGGGGGGGGGCCAGATACGCAGTATTTT. This encodes CASSLGGGPDTQYF. The whole variable domain, filled in from reference TRBV7-2 and TRBJ2-3, reads GAGVSQSPSNKVTEKGKDVELRCDPISGHTALYWYRQSLGQGLEFLIYFQGNSAPDKSGLPSDRFSAERTGGSVSTLTIQRTQQEDSAVYLCASSLGGGPDTQYFGPGTRLTVL.